This paragraph covers one TCR beta chain sequence. Its specificity is unknown. This specimen comes from a study of monozygotic twins with inflammatory bowel disease. Notes on the study in general: Researchers report that IBD patients shared fewer clonotypes with others than healthy twins, especially amid disease activity. IBD-affected twins scored below their healthy co-twins in TCRbeta diversity (inverse Simpson).

Each UMI, carrying a 6-nucleotide sample barcode, came from template switching. TCRdb re-called the 5' RACE reads, yielding one record per CDR3 amino acid sequence without DNA. The sample includes around 210,000 distinct CDR3 sequences. Whole blood that had not undergone T cell sorting provided the isolated total RNA. The CDR3 spans 13 residues. Per the germline V gene, CDR1 is SGHVS and CDR2 is FNYEAQ. The material sequenced was blood. V and J are TRBV7-6 and TRBJ1-1. This clonotype was sampled from a human donor with ulcerative colitis or Crohn's disease, or a healthy co-twin of an affected twin (not recorded which). Here the CDR3 reads CASSLWEITEAFF.